This T cell receptor (beta chain) was found in a study of T cell changes during pregnancy in multiple sclerosis. Per germline, CDR1 MNHEY and CDR2 SVGAGI. The CDR3 extends over 11 amino acids. V was trimmed by 8 bases and J by 4 bases, leaving 6 bases between them. Profiling relied on immunoSEQ multiplex PCR, and the TCRdb table lists in-frame clones only, not all of them. This table holds about 70,000 clones, 85% to 95% found once. This clonotype was obtained from a female donor in good health, enrolled as a control in a pregnancy study. The chain joins TRBV6-5 to TRBJ1-3; D remains unclear. The specimen was CD8+ T cells from peripheral blood mononuclear cells, collected in the third trimester of pregnancy. CDR3 in amino acids: CASFEGNTIYF. As DNA, the CDR3 is TGTGCCAGCTTCGAGGGAAACACCATATATTTT.